This T cell receptor beta chain originates from a study of shared clonotypes between healthy human individuals. From germline, CDR1 is MDHEN and CDR2 SYDVKM. Trimming took 3 bases from V and 7 from J; bases not matched to a gene: 9. This CDR3 has 16 amino acids. Positively selected for CCR7, the CD45RO-negative cells used as naive CD8 cells excluded terminally differentiated effector memory CD45RA+ cells. The donor population consisted of healthy HIV-negative adults with no recent acute infections or vaccinations. Here immunoSEQ multiplex PCR was the method, and the copy in TCRdb shows in-frame clones only, minus some. The sample yields about 2,100,000 clones, 85% to 95% seen once.

This sequence originates from a man younger than 35 in good health. Some clones in this sample may be carry-over from other donors' samples. The material sequenced was naive CD8+ T cells from PBMCs. The chain joins TRBV28 to TRBJ1-4; 9 nucleotides align to TRBD1. The CDR3 bases are TGTGCCAGCAGTTTGGGGCCCGGGACAGGGTTTGAAAAACTGTTTTTT. Protein: CASSLGPGTGFEKLFF.